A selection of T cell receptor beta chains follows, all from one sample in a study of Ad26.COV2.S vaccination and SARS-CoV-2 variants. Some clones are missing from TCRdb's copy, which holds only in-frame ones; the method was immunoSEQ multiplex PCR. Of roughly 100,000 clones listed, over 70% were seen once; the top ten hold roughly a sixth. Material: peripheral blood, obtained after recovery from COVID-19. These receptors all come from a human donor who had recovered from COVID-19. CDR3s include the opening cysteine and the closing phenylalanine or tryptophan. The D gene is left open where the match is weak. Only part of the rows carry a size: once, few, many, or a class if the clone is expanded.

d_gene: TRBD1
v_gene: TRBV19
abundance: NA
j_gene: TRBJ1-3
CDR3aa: CARRTGSSGNTIYF
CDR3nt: TGTGCCAGACGGACAGGGAGCTCTGGAAACACCATATATTTT

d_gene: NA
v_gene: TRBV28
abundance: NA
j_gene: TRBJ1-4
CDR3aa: CASSLLQGSGEKLFF
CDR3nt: TGTGCCAGCAGTCTCCTCCAGGGGAGTGGGGAAAAACTGTTTTTT

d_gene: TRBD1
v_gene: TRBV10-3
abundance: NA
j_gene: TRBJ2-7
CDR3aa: CAIRDRVGYEQYF
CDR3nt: TGTGCCATCCGGGACAGGGTCGGCTACGAGCAGTACTTC

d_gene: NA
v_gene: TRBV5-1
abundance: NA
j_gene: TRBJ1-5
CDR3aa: CASKQDPGQPQHF
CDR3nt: TGCGCCAGCAAACAGGATCCCGGTCAGCCCCAGCATTTT

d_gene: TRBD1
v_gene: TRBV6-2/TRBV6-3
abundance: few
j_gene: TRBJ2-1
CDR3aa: CASSYSPPGGIYNEQFF
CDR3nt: TGTGCCAGCAGTTACTCGCCTCCAGGGGGAATCTACAATGAGCAGTTCTTC

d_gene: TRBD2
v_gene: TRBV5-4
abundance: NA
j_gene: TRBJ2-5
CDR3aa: CASSQDLMAGGETQYF
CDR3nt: TGTGCCAGCAGCCAGGACTTGATGGCGGGGGGAGAGACCCAGTACTTC

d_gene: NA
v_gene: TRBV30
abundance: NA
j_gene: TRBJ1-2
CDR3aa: CAWNTQFGAGYTF
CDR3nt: TGTGCCTGGAACACACAGTTCGGTGCCGGCTACACCTTC

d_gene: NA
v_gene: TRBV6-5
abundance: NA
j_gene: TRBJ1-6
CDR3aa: CASCRGVGSGSPLHF
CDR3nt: TGTGCCAGCTGTAGGGGAGTGGGGAGTGGTTCACCCCTCCACTTT

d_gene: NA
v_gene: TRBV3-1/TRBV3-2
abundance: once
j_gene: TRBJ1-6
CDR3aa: CASSQVHPAGAGSPLHF
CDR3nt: TGTGCCAGCAGCCAAGTACATCCCGCGGGGGCAGGGTCACCCCTCCACTTT

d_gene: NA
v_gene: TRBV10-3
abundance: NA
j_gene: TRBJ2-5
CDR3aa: CAISDGAAQETQYF
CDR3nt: TGTGCCATCAGTGACGGGGCAGCGCAAGAGACCCAGTACTTC

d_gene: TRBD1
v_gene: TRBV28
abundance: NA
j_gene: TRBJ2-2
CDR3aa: CASSEGAANTGELFF
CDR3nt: TGTGCCAGCAGTGAGGGGGCGGCGAACACCGGGGAGCTGTTTTTT

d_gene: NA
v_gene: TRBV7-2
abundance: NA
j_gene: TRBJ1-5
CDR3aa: CASSLVWGPNQPQHF
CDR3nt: TGTGCCAGCAGCTTAGTTTGGGGACCCAATCAGCCCCAGCATTTT

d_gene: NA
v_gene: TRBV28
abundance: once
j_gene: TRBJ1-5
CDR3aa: CASSLIQGGQPQHF
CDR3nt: TGTGCCAGCAGCCTAATACAGGGCGGGCAGCCCCAGCATTTT

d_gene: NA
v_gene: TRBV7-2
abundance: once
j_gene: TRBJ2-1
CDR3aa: CASSLRHTAGTNNEQFF
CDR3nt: TGTGCCAGCAGCTTACGACACACTGCGGGGACAAACAATGAGCAGTTCTTC

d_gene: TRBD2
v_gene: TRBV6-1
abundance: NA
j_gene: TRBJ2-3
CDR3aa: CASSEVLAGGTDTQYF
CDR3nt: TGTGCCAGCAGTGAAGTCCTAGCGGGGGGAACAGATACGCAGTATTTT

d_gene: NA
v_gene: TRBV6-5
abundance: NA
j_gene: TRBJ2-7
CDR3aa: CAAGGAKTYEQYF
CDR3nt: TGTGCGGCCGGCGGGGCCAAAACCTACGAGCAGTACTTC

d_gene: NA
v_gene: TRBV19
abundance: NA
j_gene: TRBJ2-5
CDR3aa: CASSIDSTSKETQYF
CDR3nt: TGTGCCAGTAGTATAGATTCTACGAGTAAAGAGACCCAGTACTTC

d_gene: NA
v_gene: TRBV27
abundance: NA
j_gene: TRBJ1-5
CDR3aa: CASSFVARRSNQPQHF
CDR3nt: TGTGCCAGCAGTTTTGTGGCCAGGCGCAGCAATCAGCCCCAGCATTTT

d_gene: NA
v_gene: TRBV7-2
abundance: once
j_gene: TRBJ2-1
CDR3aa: CASSSRESTYNEQFF
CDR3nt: TGTGCCAGCAGCTCCAGGGAGAGCACCTACAATGAGCAGTTCTTC

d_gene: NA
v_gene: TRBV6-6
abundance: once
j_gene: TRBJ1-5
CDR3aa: CASIRWGGDWAIDAAQHF
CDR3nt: TGTGCCAGCATTCGTTGGGGGGGGGATTGGGCAATTGATGCAGCCCAGCATTTT

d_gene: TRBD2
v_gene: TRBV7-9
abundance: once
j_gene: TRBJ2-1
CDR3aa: CASSSIAGETYNEQFF
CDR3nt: TGTGCCAGCAGTTCAATAGCGGGGGAGACCTACAATGAGCAGTTCTTC

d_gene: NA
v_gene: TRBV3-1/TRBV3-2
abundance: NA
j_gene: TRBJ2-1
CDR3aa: CASSQEWGYNEQFF
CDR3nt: TGTGCCAGCAGCCAAGAGTGGGGTTACAATGAGCAGTTCTTC

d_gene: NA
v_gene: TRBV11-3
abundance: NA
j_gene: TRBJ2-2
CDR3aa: CASSLVSGASTGELFF
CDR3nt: TGTGCCAGCAGCTTAGTGTCGGGGGCAAGCACCGGGGAGCTGTTTTTT

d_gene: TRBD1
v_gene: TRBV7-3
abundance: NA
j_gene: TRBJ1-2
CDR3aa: CASSRDREMIAYGYTF
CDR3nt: TGTGCCAGCAGTCGGGACAGGGAAATGATCGCTTATGGCTACACCTTC

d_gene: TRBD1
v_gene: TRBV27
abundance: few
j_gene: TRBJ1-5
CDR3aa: CASSPRGPGNQPQHF
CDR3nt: TGTGCCAGCAGTCCCAGGGGGCCCGGCAATCAGCCCCAGCATTTT

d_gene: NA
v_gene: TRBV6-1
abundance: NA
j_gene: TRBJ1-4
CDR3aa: CASREGGEAWEKLFF
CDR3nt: TGTGCCAGCAGAGAAGGGGGAGAGGCGTGGGAAAAACTGTTTTTT

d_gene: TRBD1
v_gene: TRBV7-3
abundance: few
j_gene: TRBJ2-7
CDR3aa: CASTLDRVPGYEQYF
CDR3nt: TGTGCCAGCACCTTGGACAGGGTTCCGGGGTACGAGCAGTACTTC

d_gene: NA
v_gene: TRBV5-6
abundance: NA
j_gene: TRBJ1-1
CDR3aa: CASSSSGRAVTEAFF
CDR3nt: TGTGCCAGCAGCTCTAGTGGCAGGGCGGTCACTGAAGCTTTCTTT

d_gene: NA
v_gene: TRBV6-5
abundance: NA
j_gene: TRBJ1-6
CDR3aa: CASSPQQDSPLHF
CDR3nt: TGTGCCAGCAGTCCCCAGCAGGATTCACCCCTCCACTTT

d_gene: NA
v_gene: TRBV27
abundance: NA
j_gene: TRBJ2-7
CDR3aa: CASREPGRIAEQYF
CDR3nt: TGTGCCAGCAGGGAGCCGGGACGAATCGCCGAGCAGTACTTC

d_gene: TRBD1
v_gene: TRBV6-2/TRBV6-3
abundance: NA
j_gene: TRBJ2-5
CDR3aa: CASSSDRGRGETQYF
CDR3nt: TGTGCCAGCAGTTCTGACAGGGGGAGGGGAGAGACCCAGTACTTC

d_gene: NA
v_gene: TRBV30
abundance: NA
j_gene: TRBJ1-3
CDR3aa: CASETGGVANTIYF
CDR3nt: TGTGCCTCGGAGACAGGAGGGGTCGCAAACACCATATATTTT

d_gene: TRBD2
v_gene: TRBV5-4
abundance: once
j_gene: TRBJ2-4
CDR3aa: CASSLGRGGKNIQYF
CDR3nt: TGTGCCAGCAGCTTAGGGAGGGGCGGCAAAAACATTCAGTACTTC

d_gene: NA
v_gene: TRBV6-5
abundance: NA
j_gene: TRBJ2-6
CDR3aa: CASSSNPSGANVLTF
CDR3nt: TGTGCCAGCAGTTCTAACCCCTCTGGGGCCAACGTCCTGACTTTC

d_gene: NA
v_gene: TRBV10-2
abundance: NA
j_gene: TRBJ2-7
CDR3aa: CASSEAATPEQYF
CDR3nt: TGCGCCAGCAGTGAGGCGGCAACGCCGGAGCAGTACTTC

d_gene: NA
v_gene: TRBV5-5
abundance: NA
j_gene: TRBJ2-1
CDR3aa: CASSLDRGSYNEQFF
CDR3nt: TGTGCCAGCAGCTTGGACAGAGGCTCCTACAATGAGCAGTTCTTC

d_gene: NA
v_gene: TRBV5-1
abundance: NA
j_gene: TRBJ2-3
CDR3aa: CASSYPREGTDTQYF
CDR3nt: TGCGCCAGCAGCTACCCCAGGGAGGGCACAGATACGCAGTATTTT

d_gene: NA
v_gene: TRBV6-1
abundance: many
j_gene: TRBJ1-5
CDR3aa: CASSTGTVNQPQHF
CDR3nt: TGTGCCAGCAGTACCGGGACGGTGAATCAGCCCCAGCATTTT

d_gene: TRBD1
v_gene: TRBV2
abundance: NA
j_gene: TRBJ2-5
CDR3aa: CASRTGHPGQETQYF
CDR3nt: TGTGCCAGCAGGACAGGGCACCCAGGGCAAGAGACCCAGTACTTC

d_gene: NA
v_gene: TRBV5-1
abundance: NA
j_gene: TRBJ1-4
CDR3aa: CASSPGRRINEKLFF
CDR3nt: TGCGCCAGCAGCCCCGGTCGGCGGATTAATGAAAAACTGTTTTTT

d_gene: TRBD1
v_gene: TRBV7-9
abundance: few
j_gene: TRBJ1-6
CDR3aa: CASSFPGGNSPLHF
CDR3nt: TGTGCCAGCAGCTTCCCAGGGGGTAATTCACCCCTCCACTTT

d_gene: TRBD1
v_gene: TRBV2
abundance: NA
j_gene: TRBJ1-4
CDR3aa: CASSTQGAANEKLFF
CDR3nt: TGTGCCAGCAGTACACAGGGGGCTGCTAATGAAAAACTGTTTTTT

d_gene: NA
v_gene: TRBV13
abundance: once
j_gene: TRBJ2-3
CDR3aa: CASSSLLAGSDTQYF
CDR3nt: TGTGCCAGCAGCTCCCTGCTGGCCGGGTCAGATACGCAGTATTTT